This TCR beta chain originates from a study of cytomegalovirus exposure and HLA in healthy donors. Whole-study results and caveats: With later analysis, a missense DCLRE1C variant became linked to TCR beta V- and J-gene trimming. TCR beta sequences reportedly predicted most subjects' HLA-A and HLA-B alleles accurately.

13 Jbeta primers and 60 Vbeta primers were used for the PCR. The repertoire was sequenced with immunoSEQ multiplex PCR; TCRdb's copy has only in-frame clones and lacks some. The sample lists some 200,000 clones; around 77% were seen once. Remarks on this clone: Its antigen is not known.

CDR3 length: 14 amino acids. Germline V gene data show CDR1 as SEHNR and CDR2 as FQNEAQ (reference sequence). V dropped 6 bases and J dropped 4 bases, with 13 bases sitting between them. This clonotype originated in a woman in her thirties in good health and CMV-seronegative. J is TRBJ1-3 and V is TRBV7-9; unclear D gene. Specimen: PBMCs. CDR3 nucleotides: TGTGCCAGCAGTTTGTACAGTTCGGGAAACACCATATATTTT. Its translation is CASSLYSSGNTIYF.